Below are 5 T cell receptor beta chains sequenced from a single sample in a study of cytomegalovirus exposure and HLA in healthy donors. In the PCR, 60 Vbeta and 13 Jbeta primers were used. Using immunoSEQ multiplex PCR, the repertoire was profiled, and TCRdb retains in-frame clones only, with some absent. This table holds approximately 160,000 clones, under 70% found once. The sequenced sample was PBMCs. These receptors all come from a middle-aged woman in good health and CMV-seropositive.

This sequence joins TRBV29-1 and TRBJ2-1; 9 bases agree with TRBD2. The CDR3 contains 13 residues. After removal of 5 bases from V and 5 bases from J, the junction contained 4 bases not matched to a gene. CDR1 SQVTM and CDR2 ANQGSEA come from the germline V gene. CDR3 residues: CSVSGRLHNEQFF. The CDR3 nucleotides are TGCAGCGTTAGCGGGAGGCTCCACAATGAGCAGTTCTTC.

The V gene is TRBV2, the J gene TRBJ1-5; D not certain. Germline loops: CDR1 SNHLY, CDR2 FYNNEI. Trimming took 8 bases from V and 5 from J, leaving 19 bases between them. The CDR3 is made up of 15 amino acids. CDR3 bases: TGTGCCAGCTCGTCCCGACGGGGATTTGATCAGCCCCAGCATTTT. Translation gives CASSSRRGFDQPQHF.

In regard to this clone: The germline gene is not matched at one end of the junction; a read error may be the cause. The chain joins TRBV7-9 to TRBJ1-5, with a tentative D call TRBD1 (5 bases). This CDR3 spans 16 amino acids. Germline assignment: CDR1 SEHNR and CDR2 FQNEAQ (reference sequence). The CDR3 region has the DNA TGTGCCAGCAGCTTAGGGGGGGGAGGTAGCAATCAGCCCCAGAATTTT. This encodes CASSLGGGGSNQPQNF.

The V gene is TRBV5-1, the J gene TRBJ1-1; no clear D gene. Germline values: CDR1 SGHRS, CDR2 YFSETQ. This CDR3 spans 13 amino acids. Trimming took 2 bases from V and 2 from J, leaving 7 bases between them. CDR3 DNA: TGCGCCAGCAGCTTCGGGTCCAACACTGAAGCTTTCTTT. Translating gives CASSFGSNTEAFF.

This clone has just a few counts. The rearrangement links TRBV7-3 to TRBJ1-2; 8 bases are shared with TRBD1. Germline lookup yields CDR1 SGHTA and CDR2 FQGTGA. This CDR3 is built from 13 residues. V was clipped by 3 bases and J by 6 bases; unmatched bases: 3. The CDR3 sequence is CASSLTGVDGYTF. The CDR3 nucleotides read TGTGCCAGCAGCTTGACAGGGGTCGATGGCTACACCTTC.